This T cell receptor (beta chain) was recovered during a study of regulatory T cells in long-lasting Graves disease. Study at large: Graves' disease counted as persistent after over 5 years of antithyroid drugs with positive TSH receptor antibodies.

From germline, CDR1 is LNHDA and CDR2 SQIVND (reference sequence). CDR3 size: 15 residues. With V trimmed by 5 bases and J by 5 bases, 11 bases remained unmatched. According to the study, TCR beta libraries were built with iRepertoire HTBI primers and CDR3-region Arm-PCR. TCRdb itself ran the multiplex PCR reads through MiXCR, one entry per CDR3 protein. The top ten hold 40% to 55% of the sample, which has over 650,000 distinct CDR3 sequences, about 30% seen once. Stated time point: persistent/refractory GD, antithyroid drugs over 5 years with positive TRAb. Construction of the TCR library relied on RNA isolated from PBMCs. Per American Thyroid Association guidelines, Graves' disease was diagnosed. A peripheral blood sample, about 9.4 milliliters in volume, was drawn into EDTA tubes. Regarding this clonotype: What it binds is unknown.

Study-level results: TRBV28, TRBJ1-2 and TRBJ2-5 emerged as the favored segments in persistent disease.

This chain uses TRBV19 with TRBJ2-5; 7 nucleotides match TRBD1. The sample consisted of peripheral blood mononuclear cells (PBMCs), taken when the disease was refractory, from a patient treated with antithyroid drugs. The TCR originated in a female donor with Graves disease. The CDR3 reads CASSQRQGDLETQYF. For the CDR3, the DNA is TGTGCCAGTAGTCAAAGACAGGGTGATTTGGAGACCCAGTACTTC. Variable domain in full (rest from reference TRBV19 and TRBJ2-5): DGGITQSPKYLFRKEGQNVTLSCEQNLNHDAMYWYRQDPGQGLRLIYYSQIVNDFQKGDIAEGYSVSREKKESFPLTVTSAQKNPTAFYLCASSQRQGDLETQYFGPGTRLLVL.